Below, 23 T cell receptor beta chains from the same sample are listed, as sequenced in a study of blood T cells in healthy people across ages. Primers used in a second PCR of about 7 to 12 cycles were a sample-barcoded 5' primer and a J-beta primer mix. TCRdb passed the 5' RACE reads through MiXCR, listing each CDR3 protein once. This sample has 1.5 million to 2 million distinct CDR3 sequences; roughly 52% occur once, and the top ten carry around 2.1%. The sample taken for sequencing was blood. These TCRs come from a woman between 40 and 55 years old in good health.

The J gene is TRBJ1-2, the V gene TRBV12-3 or TRBV12-4; perhaps TRBD1 as D (6 bases). The CDR3 covers 13 residues. V gave up 2 bases and J gave up 7 bases, with 11 bases separating them. CDR3 loop: CASSLLQGGGYTF. DNA of the CDR3: TGTGCCAGCAGTTTATTACAGGGCGGTGGCTACACCTTC.

The J gene is TRBJ2-5, the V gene TRBV2, with 8 bases aligning to TRBD1. CDR3 length: 12 residues. The V and J ends lost 8 bases and 2 bases, in that order; junction bases with no gene match: 1. The V gene's germline CDR1 is SNHLY and CDR2 FYNNEI. CDR3 sequence (DNA): TGTGCCAGCTGGGACAGGCAAGAGACCCAGTACTTC. Amino acids: CASWDRQETQYF.

V usage is TRBV20-1 and J usage is TRBJ2-5; D remains ambiguous. The J call may be incorrect, as the DNA end agrees better with TRBJ2-7. The CDR3 covers 11 residues. Germline V gene data show CDR1 as DFQATT and CDR2 as SNEGSKA (reference sequence). CDR3 sequence: CSAGQTCEQYF. The CDR3 nucleotides read TGCAGTGCCGGGCAGACGTGCGAGCAGTACTTC.

The chain couples TRBV6-2 or TRBV6-3 to TRBJ2-1, with D perhaps assigned TRBD1 or TRBD2 (5 bases each). CDR3 length: 14 residues. V lost 4 bases to trimming and J lost 9 bases, with 16 bases between them. Per germline, CDR1 MNHEY and CDR2 SVGEGT. The CDR3 spells CASSLPNGAIEQFF. The CDR3 DNA reads as TGTGCCAGCAGTTTACCTAACGGGGCAATTGAGCAGTTCTTC.

The V gene is TRBV25-1, the J gene TRBJ2-3, with 9 bases lining up with TRBD2. CDR1 MGHDK and CDR2 SYGVNS come from the germline V gene. This CDR3 is built from 15 residues. J was trimmed by 5 bases and V by 3 bases; bases with no gene match: 6. CDR3 amino acids: CASSERGGFRDTQYF. In DNA, the CDR3 is TGTGCCAGCAGTGAGCGGGGGGGCTTTAGAGATACGCAGTATTTT.

This clonotype came up a few times. CDR3 sequence (DNA): TGCAGTGCTAGATCGGCTAGCCCATCAGTCCGCAATGAGCAGTTCTTC. Encoded protein: CSARSASPSVRNEQFF. The chain combines TRBV20-1 with TRBJ2-1; tentatively, D is TRBD2 (5 bases). V was cut by 2 bases and J by 6 bases, with 20 bases left in between. Germline V CDR1 and CDR2: DFQATT, SNEGSKA (reference sequence). The CDR3 length is 16 residues.

This clonotype has more than one count but fewer than ten. CDR3 in amino acids: CSALGRGNSGANVLTF. The CDR3 DNA reads as TGCAGTGCTCTCGGTAGGGGGAACTCTGGGGCCAACGTCCTGACTTTC. This chain uses TRBV20-1 with TRBJ2-6; D is perhaps TRBD1 (6 bases). Trimming left V 5 bases short and J 0 bases short, with 14 bases between. Germline assignment: CDR1 DFQATT and CDR2 SNEGSKA (reference sequence). This CDR3 region has 16 residues.

This clonotype has a handful of counts. This chain connects TRBV28 to TRBJ2-1, with D perhaps TRBD1 (5 bases). Germline V lookup: CDR1 MDHEN, CDR2 SYDVKM. The CDR3 length is 10 residues. V shed 8 bases and J shed 10 bases, with 9 bases lying between them. Written as DNA, the CDR3 is TGTGCCAGCGGTTGGGGCGAGCAGTTCTTC. Its protein product is CASGWGEQFF.

This clonotype has only a few counts. J is TRBJ1-6 and V is TRBV4-3, with 11 bases that match TRBD1. This CDR3 has 21 residues. The germline CDR1 and CDR2 sequences are LGHNA and YSLEER. V dropped 0 bases and J dropped 3; count of bases not matched to a gene: 13. CDR3 protein: CASSQEVVVGQGAIYNSPLHF. The CDR3 DNA reads as TGCGCCAGCAGCCAAGAAGTTGTCGTAGGACAGGGGGCGATCTATAATTCACCCCTCCACTTT.

This clonotype has ten or more counts. The junction does not match germline at one end; this may be a read error. The chain carries TRBV7-2 and TRBJ2-5; 11 bases line up with TRBD2. CDR3 length: 14 residues. Germline values: CDR1 SGHTA, CDR2 FQGNSA. This CDR3 reads CASSVAGGRETQYF. The CDR3 DNA sequence: TGTGCCAGCAGCGTAGCGGGGGGGAGGGAGACCCAGTACTTC.

About this clonotype itself: The junction departs from the called germline gene at one end, perhaps through a read error. J is TRBJ2-2 and V is TRBV4-3; 8 nucleotides agree with TRBD2. CDR3 length: 15 amino acids. CDR1 is LGHNA, CDR2 YSLEER, per germline. The CDR3 loop reads CASRQAGANTGELFF. The CDR3 DNA reads as TGCGCCAGCAGACAAGCGGGAGCGAACACCGGGGAGCTGTTTTTT.

This clonotype was observed at least ten times. The chain has TRBV12-3 or TRBV12-4 and TRBJ1-2, with unresolved D. The CDR3 contains 14 residues. The V end was cut by 3 bases, the J end by 8 bases, with 16 bases between. The DNA of the CDR3 is TGTGCCAGCAGTTTGTCCCCGGCGTCAGGAGGCTACACCTTC. Translating gives CASSLSPASGGYTF.

This clonotype occurred a few times. The chain is built from TRBV6-5 and TRBJ2-7; 9 bases are shared with TRBD1. The ends lost 0 bases at V and 6 bases at J; junction bases unmatched: 12. Looked up from germline, CDR1 is MNHEY and CDR2 is SVGAGI. This CDR3 comprises 17 residues. The CDR3 protein is CASSYSNTGTGSREQYF. The CDR3, as DNA: TGTGCCAGCAGTTACTCAAATACGGGGACAGGGAGTCGCGAGCAGTACTTC.

The chain carries TRBV9 and TRBJ2-3, with D maybe TRBD2 (6 bases). The CDR3 is 15 residues long. With 5 bases removed from V and 4 bases from J, the gap between germline ends came to 17 bases. Per the germline V gene, CDR1 is SGDLS and CDR2 is YYNGEE. As DNA, the CDR3 is TGTGCCAGCAGAGGAGGGGCAGGGATGGCAGATACGCAGTATTTT. Its protein product is CASRGGAGMADTQYF.

The chain carries TRBV20-1 and TRBJ2-7; 11 nucleotides match TRBD2. The DNA end lines up better with TRBJ2-5; the J call may be wrong. The germline V gene has CDR1 DFQATT and CDR2 SNEGSKA (reference sequence). The CDR3 has 15 amino acids. The CDR3 DNA is TGCAGTGCGGGGCGTAGCGGGGGGGCTTCGGAGACCCAGTACTTC. It translates to CSAGRSGGASETQYF.

The rearrangement joins TRBV9 to TRBJ2-5; a weak D match, TRBD1 (5 bases). The CDR3 length is 14 residues. The germline gives CDR1 SGDLS, CDR2 YYNGEE. V gave up 0 bases and J gave up 3 bases, with 9 bases separating them. The CDR3 DNA is TGTGCCAGCAGCGTAGGGACAACGAAAGAGACCCAGTACTTC. Protein sequence: CASSVGTTKETQYF. The full variable domain, rest sourced from reference TRBV9 and TRBJ2-5, is DSGVTQTPKHLITATGQRVTLRCSPRSGDLSVYWYQQSLDQGLQFLIQYYNGEERAKGNILERFSAQQFPDLHSELNLSSLELGDSALYFCASSVGTTKETQYFGPGTRLLVL.

The J gene is TRBJ2-1, the V gene TRBV2; D gene unclear. Germline V gives CDR1 SNHLY, CDR2 FYNNEI. The V end lost 8 bases, the J end lost 7 bases, and 9 bases lay between the germline ends. The CDR3 extends over 11 amino acids. The CDR3 DNA reads as TGTGCCAGCGCCGTTATGAATGAGCAGTTCTTC. It encodes CASAVMNEQFF.

This clonotype occurred a few times. The CDR3, as DNA: TGTGCCAGCAGCCCCAATACAGGATACGGCTACACCTTC. It yields the protein CASSPNTGYGYTF. The chain joins TRBV7-9 to TRBJ1-2, with TRBD1 as a possible D gene (5 bases). Deletions cut 5 bases from V and 8 bases from J, with 15 bases between. The germline gives CDR1 SEHNR, CDR2 FQNEAQ (reference sequence). This CDR3 region has 13 residues.

A remark on this clonotype: Mismatch with germline at one junction end may stem from a read error. The V and J genes are TRBV20-1 and TRBJ1-2; 9 bases match TRBD1. This CDR3 region has 17 residues. From germline, CDR1 is DFQATT and CDR2 SNEGSKA (reference sequence). The chain's CDR3 is CSARAGTGSPRVYGYTF. CDR3 in DNA: TGCAGTGCCAGAGCGGGGACAGGGTCCCCTCGGGTCTATGGCTACACCTTC.

This clonotype was recorded a few times. The chain carries TRBV6-2 or TRBV6-3 and TRBJ2-4; the D gene is possibly TRBD2 (6 bases). With the DNA end fitting TRBJ2-7 better, the J assignment may be wrong. This CDR3 spans 13 amino acids. Germline CDR1 is MNHEY and CDR2 is SVGEGT. The CDR3 loop reads CASSYNGGTEQYF. Here the CDR3 DNA reads TGTGCCAGCAGTTACAATGGGGGGACCGAGCAGTACTTC.

The chain combines TRBV15 with TRBJ2-3; D call uncertain. This CDR3 spans 13 amino acids. With 4 bases removed from V and 5 bases from J, the gap between germline ends came to 10 bases. Germline V gene lookup returns CDR1 LNHNV and CDR2 YYDKDF (reference sequence). The CDR3 region has the DNA TGTGCCACCAGCACACGAAGGGTAGATACGCAGTATTTT. Translated: CATSTRRVDTQYF.

This chain uses TRBV14 with TRBJ1-1; no clear D. CDR1 is SGHDN and CDR2 is FVKESK in the germline V gene. The CDR3 loop spans 15 amino acids. V was pared by 4 bases and J by 3 bases, with 15 bases between. The CDR3 loop is CASSPPSQFYTEAFF. In nucleotides, the CDR3 is TGTGCCAGCAGCCCACCGTCCCAGTTTTACACTGAAGCTTTCTTT. The full variable domain, its missing parts supplied by reference TRBV14 and TRBJ1-1, is EAGVTQFPSHSVIEKGQTVTLRCDPISGHDNLYWYRRVMGKEIKFLLHFVKESKQDESGMPNNRFLAERTGGTYSTLKVQPAELEDSGVYFCASSPPSQFYTEAFFGQGTRLTVV.

The CDR3 is CASSLKGRGPISKNIQYF. As DNA, the CDR3 is TGTGCCAGCAGTTTAAAGGGCAGGGGGCCAATATCCAAAAACATTCAGTACTTC. V and J are TRBV12-3 or TRBV12-4 and TRBJ2-4, with TRBD1 matching 8 bases. V lost 2 bases to trimming and J lost 2 bases; unmatched junction nucleotides: 11. This CDR3 spans 18 amino acids.